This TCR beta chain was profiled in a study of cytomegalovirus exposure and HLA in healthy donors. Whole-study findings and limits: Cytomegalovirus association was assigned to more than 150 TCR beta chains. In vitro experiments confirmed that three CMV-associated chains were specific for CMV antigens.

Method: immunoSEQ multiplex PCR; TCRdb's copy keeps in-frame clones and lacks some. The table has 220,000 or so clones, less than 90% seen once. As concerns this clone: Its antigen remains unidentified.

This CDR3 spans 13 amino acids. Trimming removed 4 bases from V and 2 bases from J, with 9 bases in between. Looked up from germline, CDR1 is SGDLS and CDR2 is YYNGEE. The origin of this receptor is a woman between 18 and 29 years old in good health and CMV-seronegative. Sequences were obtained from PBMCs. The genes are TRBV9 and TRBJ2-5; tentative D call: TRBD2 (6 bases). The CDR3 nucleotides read TGTGCCAGCAGCACGGGACTTCAAGAGACCCAGTACTTC. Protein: CASSTGLQETQYF.